This entry lists 2 T cell receptor beta chains sequenced from one sample in a study of blood T cell repertoires in COVID-19. The data were produced by immunoSEQ multiplex PCR, yet TCRdb's version contains in-frame clones alone and is incomplete. The sample contains more than 400,000 clones, 87% of which appear only once. The sequencing sample was made of PBMCs or T cells enriched from blood (not recorded which). Receptors originate from a woman aged 18-35 years who had recovered from COVID-19.

V gene TRBV5-1 combines with J gene TRBJ2-7; 9 positions match TRBD2. The germline V gene encodes CDR1 SGHRS and CDR2 YFSETQ. V lost 4 bases, J lost 5 bases, and 7 bases stayed unmatched. The CDR3 covers 14 residues. CDR3 in DNA: TGCGCCAGCAGCCTCGGGACTAGCTTGGACGAGCAGTACTTC. This sequence encodes CASSLGTSLDEQYF. Based on the CDR3 plus reference TRBV5-1 and TRBJ2-7, the full variable domain is KAGVTQTPRYLIKTRGQQVTLSCSPISGHRSVSWYQQTPGQGLQFLFEYFSETQRNKGNFPGRFSGRQFSNSRSEMNVSTLELGDSALYLCASSLGTSLDEQYFGPGTRLTVT.

The V and J genes are TRBV25-1 and TRBJ1-1, with a tentative D call TRBD1 (5 bases). Germline V lookup: CDR1 MGHDK, CDR2 SYGVNS. Trimming left V 0 bases short and J 0 bases short, with 8 bases between. This CDR3 contains 15 residues. CDR3 in DNA: TGTGCCAGCAGTGAATATGGGGGGGTGAACACTGAAGCTTTCTTT. Amino acids: CASSEYGGVNTEAFF.